These 26 T cell receptor beta chains were sequenced from one sample in a study of blood T cells in healthy people across ages. A sample-barcoded 5' primer and a J-beta primer mix were used in a second PCR of roughly 6 to 11 cycles. In TCRdb, the 5' RACE reads were re-called with MiXCR into one record per CDR3 protein. This sample yields 750,000 to 950,000 distinct CDR3 sequences, of which about 28% are seen a single time; about 9.4% belongs to the top ten. These data were likewise used in another study, on T cells of mothers and their children.

Input material: blood. The receptor source for this set is a woman in her 40s in good health.

This clonotype was seen a few times. The chain employs TRBV5-5 and TRBJ2-3; TRBD1 matches 9 bases. This CDR3 is 17 amino acids long. Germline assignment: CDR1 SGHKS and CDR2 YYEKEE (reference sequence). The trim removed 4 bases at V and 5 bases at J, leaving 14 bases unmatched. The CDR3 bases are TGTGCCAGCAGCCTACTTAACAGGGGGCGCGGGGAAGATACGCAGTATTTT. Its translation is CASSLLNRGRGEDTQYF.

V usage is TRBV2 and J usage is TRBJ2-4; D unresolved. The CDR3 sequence is 11 residues long. The V end lost 4 bases, the J end lost 13 bases, and 11 bases lay between the germline ends. The germline V gene has CDR1 SNHLY and CDR2 FYNNEI. In DNA, the CDR3 is TGTGCCAGCAGTGGGCAGGCTCCCCAGTACTTC. As protein: CASSGQAPQYF.

This chain joins TRBV24-1 and TRBJ1-2, with D maybe TRBD1 (5 bases). The CDR3 length is 14 residues. V was cut by 2 bases and J by 3 bases, with 9 bases left in between. Germline loops: CDR1 KGHDR, CDR2 SFDVKD. CDR3 sequence: CATSDSPGYYGYTF. CDR3 sequence (DNA): TGTGCCACCAGTGATTCTCCAGGGTACTATGGCTACACCTTC.

The genes are TRBV28 and TRBJ1-1; possibly TRBD1 for D (5 bases). CDR1 is MDHEN, CDR2 SYDVKM, per germline. The CDR3 loop spans 14 amino acids. V lost 2 bases and J 5 bases, leaving 12 bases between the germline ends. The CDR3 region has the DNA TGTGCCAGCAGTTTAGAGCAGGGATTGACTGAAGCTTTCTTT. It is translated as CASSLEQGLTEAFF.

In this sample, this clonotype turned up a few times. The chain uses TRBV10-3 and TRBJ1-5; perhaps TRBD1 as D (6 bases). The CDR3 totals 14 residues. V was clipped by 2 bases and J by 7 bases, with 12 bases between them. Germline values: CDR1 ENHRY, CDR2 SYGVKD. CDR3 protein: CAISEKLQGQPQHF. Written as DNA, the CDR3 is TGTGCCATCAGTGAGAAATTACAGGGCCAGCCCCAGCATTTT.

This clonotype was detected many times. The V gene is TRBV28, the J gene TRBJ2-6; D is possibly TRBD1 or TRBD2 (5 bases each). Trimming left V 6 bases short and J 0 bases short, with 9 bases between. This CDR3 is built from 15 residues. Germline V CDR1 and CDR2: MDHEN, SYDVKM. The CDR3 DNA sequence: TGTGCCAGCAGGAAGGGGAGCTCTGGGGCCAACGTCCTGACTTTC. This gives the protein CASRKGSSGANVLTF.

The chain joins TRBV7-9 to TRBJ2-1, with 7 bases fitting TRBD1. The CDR3 contains 16 residues. CDR1 is SEHNR and CDR2 is FQNEAQ in the germline V gene (reference sequence). The J segment lost 0 bases and the V segment lost 5 bases, leaving 7 bases of the junction unmatched. The CDR3 sequence: CASSTMTGSSYNEQFF. Here the CDR3 DNA reads TGTGCCAGCAGCACAATGACAGGGAGCTCCTACAATGAGCAGTTCTTC.

This clonotype was recorded at least ten times. This chain connects TRBV20-1 to TRBJ1-2; TRBD1 matches at 10 bases. CDR3 size: 14 residues. CDR1 and CDR2 from the germline V gene are DFQATT and SNEGSKA (reference sequence). Trimming removed 6 bases from V and 6 bases from J; junction bases left unmatched: 10. CDR3 sequence reads: CSATDSDRGHGYTF. Here the CDR3 DNA reads TGCAGTGCAACAGACTCCGACAGGGGGCATGGCTACACCTTC.

This clonotype was seen repeatedly, ten times or more. J is TRBJ2-3 and V is TRBV24-1; D call uncertain. Trimming stripped 9 bases from V and 6 bases from J, with 9 bases between. Per the germline V gene, CDR1 is KGHDR and CDR2 is SFDVKD. This CDR3 region has 11 residues. CDR3 residues: CATSYMDTQYF. Here the CDR3 DNA reads TGTGCCACCTCCTACATGGATACGCAGTATTTT.

This clonotype was recorded many times. The V gene is TRBV4-3, the J gene TRBJ1-6; D remains unclear. The CDR3 has 16 residues. The V gene's germline CDR1 is LGHNA and CDR2 YSLEER. V was shortened by 4 bases and J by 7 bases, with 17 bases between the two germline ends. The CDR3 DNA is TGCGCCAGCAGCCCAGGTCGGTGGCAGGCCAATTCACCCCTCCACTTT. It encodes CASSPGRWQANSPLHF.

This clonotype has more than one count but fewer than ten. The CDR3 DNA follows: TGTGCCAGCAGACACTTCGGAAAAGGGGGCTGGAATTCACCCCTCCACTTT. Translating gives CASRHFGKGGWNSPLHF. The chain couples TRBV4-2 to TRBJ1-6; 7 positions match TRBD1. This CDR3 spans 17 amino acids. V lost 6 bases and J lost 7; bases outside the gene matches: 15. Germline values: CDR1 LGHNA, CDR2 YNFKEQ.

V is TRBV7-8 and J is TRBJ2-7, with D perhaps matching TRBD2 (5 bases). Germline CDR1 and CDR2: SGHVS and FQNEAQ. Trimming took 0 bases from V and 3 from J, leaving 18 bases between them. This CDR3 is 17 amino acids long. CDR3 residues: CASSLAPRAARGYEQYF. The CDR3 DNA reads TGTGCCAGCAGCTTAGCGCCGAGGGCCGCCCGGGGCTACGAGCAGTACTTC. The variable domain in full, completed from reference TRBV7-8 and TRBJ2-7, reads GAGVSQSPRYKVAKRGQDVALRCDPISGHVSLFWYQQALGQGPEFLTYFQNEAQLDKSGLPSDRFFAERPEGSVSTLKIQRTQQEDSAVYLCASSLAPRAARGYEQYFGPGTRLTVT.

The J gene is TRBJ1-6, the V gene TRBV4-1, with D perhaps matching TRBD1 (5 bases). The CDR3 is 15 amino acids. In germline, CDR1 is MGHRA, CDR2 YSYEKL. Trimming cost V 4 bases and J 6 bases, with 13 bases left between them. The CDR3 loop is CASSPQTVANSPLHF. DNA of the CDR3: TGCGCCAGCAGCCCGCAGACAGTGGCTAATTCACCCCTCCACTTT.

This clonotype was seen at least ten times. V gene TRBV20-1 combines with J gene TRBJ1-2; D is unclear. The CDR3 loop spans 15 amino acids. V was pared by 2 bases and J by 1 base, with 14 bases between. Germline assignment: CDR1 DFQATT and CDR2 SNEGSKA (reference sequence). Here the CDR3 DNA reads TGCAGTGCTAGAAGAAGGGCAGGCGATAACTATGGCTACACCTTC. This gives the protein CSARRRAGDNYGYTF.

Many counts were recorded for this clonotype. The chain combines TRBV9 with TRBJ2-3; D is uncertain. This CDR3 region has 14 residues. Germline V gene data show CDR1 as SGDLS and CDR2 as YYNGEE. Trimming took off 0 bases at V and 5 bases at J, with 10 bases between the two ends. CDR3 region: CASSVAVAGDTQYF. In nucleotides, the CDR3 is TGTGCCAGCAGCGTAGCGGTAGCAGGAGATACGCAGTATTTT.

On this clonotype itself: Its ends do not fully match the called genes, so a read error is possible. The J gene is TRBJ2-3, the V gene TRBV28, with D possibly matching TRBD1 (6 bases). This CDR3 region has 14 residues. Germline CDR1 and CDR2: MDHEN and SYDVKM. CDR3 amino acids: CASSRQVSTDTQYF. As DNA, the CDR3 is TGCGCCAGCAGCCGACAGGTCTCCACAGATACGCAGTATTTT.

Turning to this clonotype: At one of its ends the junction is not consistent with the germline gene, which may arise from a read error. The chain has TRBV7-7 and TRBJ2-7; D is unresolved. The CDR3 loop spans 14 amino acids. CDR1 and CDR2 from the germline V gene are SSHAT and FNYEAQ (reference sequence). CDR3 loop: CASSPTPPGGEQYF. The CDR3 bases are TGTGCTAGCAGCCCGACTCCGCCGGGCGGCGAGCAGTACTTC.

The V call is TRBV4-1, the J call TRBJ1-2; no definite D call. The CDR3 runs 15 residues. V was cut by 1 base and J by 4 bases, with 13 bases left in between. Germline V gene lookup returns CDR1 MGHRA and CDR2 YSYEKL. The CDR3 region is CASSQAVSSSYGYTF. The CDR3 DNA reads as TGCGCCAGCAGCCAAGCAGTCTCCAGTAGCTATGGCTACACCTTC.

The genes are TRBV3-1 and TRBJ2-4, with TRBD2 matching 10 bases. The trim removed 5 bases at V and 13 bases at J, leaving 20 bases unmatched. Per germline, CDR1 LGHDT and CDR2 YNNKEL (reference sequence). The CDR3 sequence is 17 residues long. CDR3 amino acids: CASSLSGLAAMNNEQYF. The CDR3 DNA reads as TGTGCCAGCAGCTTAAGCGGACTAGCGGCTATGAACAATGAGCAGTACTTC.

For this clonotype: Being one base from a much bigger clone, this may be a read error. The chain combines TRBV20-1 with TRBJ2-7; D tentatively reads TRBD1 or TRBD2 (5 bases each). Trimming shortened V by 4 bases and J by 3 bases, and 10 bases separated the two germline ends. Germline CDR1 is DFQATT and CDR2 is SNEGSKA (reference sequence). This CDR3 has 12 residues. CDR3 protein: CSAKGRNYEQYF. CDR3 in DNA: TGCAGTGCTAAGGGACGGAACTACGAGCAGTACTTC.

V gene TRBV18 combines with J gene TRBJ2-1, with 9 bases aligning to TRBD2. There are 18 residues in the CDR3. Per germline, CDR1 KGHSH and CDR2 LQKENI. V dropped 1 base and J dropped 2; count of bases not matched to a gene: 9. The CDR3 sequence is CASSPLIHGTSPYNEQFF. CDR3 bases: TGTGCCAGCTCACCACTTATACACGGGACTAGCCCCTACAATGAGCAGTTCTTC. Full variable domain (outside the CDR3, taken from reference TRBV18 and TRBJ2-1): NAGVMQNPRHLVRRRGQEARLRCSPMKGHSHVYWYRQLPEEGLKFMVYLQKENIIDESGMPKERFSAEFPKEGPSILRIQQVVRGDSAAYFCASSPLIHGTSPYNEQFFGPGTRLTVL.

This clonotype was counted between two and nine times. V gene TRBV28 combines with J gene TRBJ2-1, with D perhaps matching TRBD1 or TRBD2 (5 bases each). Trimming stripped 6 bases from V and 12 bases from J, with 12 bases between. The V gene's germline CDR1 is MDHEN and CDR2 SYDVKM. The CDR3 loop spans 11 amino acids. DNA for the CDR3: TGTGCCAGCAGCGAACTGAGGGGGCAGTTCTTC. It translates to CASSELRGQFF.

This clonotype was observed at least ten times. Possible read error: a much larger clone is one base away. The chain is built from TRBV20-1 and TRBJ2-5; 8 positions match TRBD1. Germline V lookup: CDR1 DFQATT, CDR2 SNEGSKA (reference sequence). The CDR3 has 13 residues. V shed 5 bases, J shed 4 bases, and the junction held 6 bases outside the gene matches. For the CDR3, the DNA is TGCAGTGCTGGGCAGGGGGCAGGAGAGACCCAGTACTTC. Encoded protein: CSAGQGAGETQYF.

The V call is TRBV6-5, the J call TRBJ2-4, with D possibly being TRBD2 (6 bases). Trimming shortened V by 6 bases and J by 6 bases, and 12 bases separated the two germline ends. Germline V gene sequence: CDR1 MNHEY, CDR2 SVGAGI. The CDR3 spans 13 residues. The CDR3 here is CASRYGDSNIQYF. In DNA form, the CDR3 reads TGTGCCAGCAGGTATGGGGACTCAAACATTCAGTACTTC.

The chain joins TRBV7-2 to TRBJ2-1; 8 nucleotides agree with TRBD2. There are 13 residues in the CDR3. V shed 7 bases, J shed 14 bases, and the junction held 13 bases outside the gene matches. Germline CDR1 is SGHTA and CDR2 is FQGNSA. CDR3 DNA: TGTGCCAGCAACTTTCCAACTAGCGGAGAGAAGTTCTTC. It translates to CASNFPTSGEKFF.

A few counts support this clonotype. This chain uses TRBV5-6 with TRBJ2-1; 7 bases line up with TRBD2. There are 15 residues in the CDR3. Germline trimming cut 1 base from V and 5 bases from J; bases unmatched to any gene: 6. The germline CDR1 and CDR2 sequences are SGHDT and YYEEEE. The CDR3 sequence: CASSLSGLNHNEQFF. CDR3 coding DNA: TGTGCCAGCAGCTTGTCGGGACTAAACCACAATGAGCAGTTCTTC. Variable domain in full (rest from reference TRBV5-6 and TRBJ2-1): DAGVTQSPTHLIKTRGQQVTLRCSPKSGHDTVSWYQQALGQGPQFIFQYYEEEERQRGNFPDRFSGHQFPNYSSELNVNALLLGDSALYLCASSLSGLNHNEQFFGPGTRLTVL.